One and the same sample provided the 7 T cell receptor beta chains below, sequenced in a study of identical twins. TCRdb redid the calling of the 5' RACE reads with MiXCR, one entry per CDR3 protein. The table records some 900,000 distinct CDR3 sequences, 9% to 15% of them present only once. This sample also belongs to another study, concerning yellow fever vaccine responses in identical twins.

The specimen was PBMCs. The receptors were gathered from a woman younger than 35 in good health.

This CDR3 reads CATWAGGLYNEQFF. Written as DNA, the CDR3 is TGTGCCACCTGGGCGGGGGGGCTCTACAATGAGCAGTTCTTC. V gene TRBV3-1 combines with J gene TRBJ2-1; 9 nucleotides line up with TRBD2. V dropped 10 bases and J dropped 3; count of bases not matched to a gene: 7. CDR3 length: 14 amino acids. Per germline, CDR1 LGHDT and CDR2 YNNKEL (reference sequence).

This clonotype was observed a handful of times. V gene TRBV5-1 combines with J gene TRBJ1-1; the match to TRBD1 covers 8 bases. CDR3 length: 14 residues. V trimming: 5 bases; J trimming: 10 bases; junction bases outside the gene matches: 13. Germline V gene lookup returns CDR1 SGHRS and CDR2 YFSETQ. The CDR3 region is CASSLGWTGIGAFF. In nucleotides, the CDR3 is TGCGCCAGCAGTTTAGGATGGACAGGGATAGGAGCTTTCTTT.

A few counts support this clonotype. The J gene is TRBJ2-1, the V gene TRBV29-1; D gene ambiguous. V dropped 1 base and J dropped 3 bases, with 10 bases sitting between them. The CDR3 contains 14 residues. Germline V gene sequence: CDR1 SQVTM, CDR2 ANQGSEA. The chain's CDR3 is CSVEALLSYNEQFF. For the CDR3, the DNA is TGCAGCGTTGAAGCTCTCCTTAGCTACAATGAGCAGTTCTTC.

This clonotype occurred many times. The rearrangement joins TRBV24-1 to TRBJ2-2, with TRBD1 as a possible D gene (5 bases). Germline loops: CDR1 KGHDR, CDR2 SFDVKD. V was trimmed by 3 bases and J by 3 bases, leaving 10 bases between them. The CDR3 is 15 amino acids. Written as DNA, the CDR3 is TGTGCCACCAGTGATACAGGTCCGGACACCGGGGAGCTGTTTTTT. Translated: CATSDTGPDTGELFF.

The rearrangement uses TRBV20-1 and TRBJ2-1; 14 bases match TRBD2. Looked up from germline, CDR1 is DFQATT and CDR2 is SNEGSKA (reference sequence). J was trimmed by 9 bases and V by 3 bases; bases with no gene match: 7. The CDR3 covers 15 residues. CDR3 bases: TGCAGTGCTAGCGGACTAGCGGGAGGAGGGGGTGAGCAGTTCTTC. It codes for CSASGLAGGGGEQFF.

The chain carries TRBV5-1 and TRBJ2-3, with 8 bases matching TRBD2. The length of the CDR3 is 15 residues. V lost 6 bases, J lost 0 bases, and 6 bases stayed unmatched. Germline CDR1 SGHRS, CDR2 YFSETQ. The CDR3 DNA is TGCGCCAGCAACCCAGCTAGCGGGAGCACAGATACGCAGTATTTT. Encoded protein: CASNPASGSTDTQYF.

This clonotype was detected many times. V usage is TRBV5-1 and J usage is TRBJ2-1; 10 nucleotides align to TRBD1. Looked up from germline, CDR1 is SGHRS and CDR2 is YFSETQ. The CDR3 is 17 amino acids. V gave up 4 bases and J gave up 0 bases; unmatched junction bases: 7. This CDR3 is CASSKTGGAISYNEQFF. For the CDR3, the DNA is TGCGCCAGCAGCAAGACAGGGGGCGCGATCTCCTACAATGAGCAGTTCTTC. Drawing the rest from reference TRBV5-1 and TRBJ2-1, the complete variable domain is KAGVTQTPRYLIKTRGQQVTLSCSPISGHRSVSWYQQTPGQGLQFLFEYFSETQRNKGNFPGRFSGRQFSNSRSEMNVSTLELGDSALYLCASSKTGGAISYNEQFFGPGTRLTVL.